This section outlines one T cell receptor (beta chain) sequence together with its context. Its antigen is not known. The data stem from a study of T cell responses to AZD1222 COVID-19 vaccine. Pooling was applied to second doses at about 4 or about 12 weeks. Study-wide results and limits: The repertoires were collected only after the peak T cell response. Clonal diversity was possibly underestimated, and white British individuals and females predominated among donors.

Per germline, CDR1 LNHDA and CDR2 SQIVND (reference sequence). This CDR3 is 15 amino acids long. J lost 8 bases, V lost 5 bases, and 10 bases had no gene match. Profiling relied on immunoSEQ multiplex PCR, and the TCRdb table lists in-frame clones only, not all of them. The sample lists about 180,000 clones; approximately 94% were seen once. Material: peripheral blood, obtained 28 days after the second AZD1222 dose. The chain uses TRBV19 and TRBJ2-1, with 9 nucleotides matching TRBD2. This clonotype originated in an adult who received the AZD1222 COVID-19 vaccine. CDR3 protein: CASSLLSGSSYEQFF. The CDR3 DNA sequence: TGTGCCAGTAGTCTTCTTAGCGGGAGCAGTTATGAGCAGTTCTTC.